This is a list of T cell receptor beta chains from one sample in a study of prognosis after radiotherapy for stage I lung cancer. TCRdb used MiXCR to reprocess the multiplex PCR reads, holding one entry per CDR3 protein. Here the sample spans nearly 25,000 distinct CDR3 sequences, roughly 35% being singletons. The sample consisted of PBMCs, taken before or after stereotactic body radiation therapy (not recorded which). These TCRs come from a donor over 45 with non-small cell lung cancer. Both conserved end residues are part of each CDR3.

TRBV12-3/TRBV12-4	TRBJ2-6	CASRLSGSNVLTF
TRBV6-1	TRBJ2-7	CASSEPGRRGYEQYF
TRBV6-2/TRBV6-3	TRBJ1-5	CASSEGRGGFKESGQPQHF
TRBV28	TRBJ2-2	CASSPPSGQPNTGELFF
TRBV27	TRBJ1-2	CASSLSIAGQGQGYTF
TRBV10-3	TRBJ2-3	CAISLGGDLSTDTQYF
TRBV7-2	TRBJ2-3	CASSLEKTSGRNTQYF
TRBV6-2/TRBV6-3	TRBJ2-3	CASRNQGFTDTQYF
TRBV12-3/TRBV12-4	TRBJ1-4	CASSPRTGGRNEKLFF
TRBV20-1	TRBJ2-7	CSASTAYEQYF
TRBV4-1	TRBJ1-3	CASSQVGAIYF
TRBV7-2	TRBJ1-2	CASSPGDVGYGYTF
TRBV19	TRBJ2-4	CASSPLLAPKNIQYF
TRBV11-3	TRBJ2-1	CASSRNILAGVYEQFF
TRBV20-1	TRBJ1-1	CSASEDRFAFF
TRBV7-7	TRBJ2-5	CASSSAGLAGQETQYF
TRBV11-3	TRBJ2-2	CASSQGNTGELFF
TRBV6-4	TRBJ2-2	CASRKTGAGELFF
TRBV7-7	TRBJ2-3	CASSPATSEDTQYF
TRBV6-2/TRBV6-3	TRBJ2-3	CASKLAGSTDTQYF
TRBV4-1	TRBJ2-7	CASSRTGSLFDEQYF
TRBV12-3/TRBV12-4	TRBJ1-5	CASSIGTGWDNQPQHF
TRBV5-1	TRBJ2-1	CASGLAGPDNEQFF
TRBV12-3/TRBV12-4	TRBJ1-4	CASSSQGYNEKLFF
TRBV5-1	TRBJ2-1	CASSFPSSGRWNEQFF
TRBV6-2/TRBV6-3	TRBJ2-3	CASSYLAGAGDTQYF
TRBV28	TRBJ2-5	CASSLKWLAGQETQYF
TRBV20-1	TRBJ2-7	CSAAGGAYEQYF